This T cell receptor beta chain was captured in a study of OX40 agonist ivuxolimab in advanced cancers. With respect to this clone: Its target is unknown.

The data were produced by immunoSEQ multiplex PCR, yet TCRdb's version contains in-frame clones alone and is incomplete. The table records approximately 59,000 clones, 70% to 90% of them present only once. The CDR3 has 17 residues. The V gene lost 2 bases and the J gene lost 1 base, with 17 bases spanning the gap. CDR1 LNHDA and CDR2 SQIVND come from the germline V gene (reference sequence). Regarding the study as a whole: At 0.1-3.0 mg/kg, partial responders had clonal expansion among the lowest observed. Researchers report that CD8+ T cells had, on average, more expanded clones than CD4+.

Material: CD4+ or CD8+ T cells sorted from blood, obtained in a trial of the OX40 agonist ivuxolimab. This rearrangement joins TRBV19 to TRBJ2-5; weak D call: TRBD2 (6 bases). This TCR came from an adult with an advanced solid tumor such as melanoma, head and neck, liver or kidney cancer. CDR3 coding DNA: TGTGCCAGTAGTATAAGCGTGCGGGGATTATTCCAAGAGACCCAGTACTTC. It codes for CASSISVRGLFQETQYF.